This TCR beta chain was sequenced for a study of T cell clonotyping in hematopoietic cell transplantation. To note about this clone: Its antigen is unknown.

The data were produced by immunoSEQ multiplex PCR, yet TCRdb's version contains in-frame clones alone and is incomplete. Among about 15,000 clones listed, around 85% were seen once. J gave up 6 bases and V 4 bases, and 15 bases lay outside the gene matches. This CDR3 has 16 residues. Germline V gene lookup returns CDR1 SGHVS and CDR2 FQNEAQ. Study-wide findings and caveats: Few recipient clonotypes overlapped donors; over 95% were de novo at given depth.

The sample was PBMCs, taken 100 days after allogeneic stem cell transplant. This TCR derives from a male patient in his sixties who had an allogeneic stem cell transplant from a related donor, so the T cells may come from the graft donor. Some clones in this sample may be carry-over from other donors' samples. The gene calls are TRBV7-8 and TRBJ2-7; 7 bases line up with TRBD1. The CDR3 spells CASSSPSGRTGSEQYF. CDR3 coding DNA: TGTGCCAGCAGCTCTCCGAGTGGAAGGACAGGTTCCGAGCAGTACTTC.